The 13 T cell receptor beta chains below all came from one sample that was sequenced in a study of blood T cell repertoires in COVID-19. The repertoire was sequenced with immunoSEQ multiplex PCR; TCRdb's copy has only in-frame clones and lacks some. The table lists under 400,000 clones, roughly 88% of them singletons. Material: peripheral blood. The receptors were sampled from a woman younger than 45 with COVID-19, enrolled during active disease.

This chain joins TRBV11-2 and TRBJ2-7; D possibly corresponds to TRBD1 (6 bases). This CDR3 region has 14 residues. The V and J ends lost 6 bases and 0 bases respectively, with 12 bases between them. CDR1 and CDR2 (germline): SGHAT, FQNNGV. CDR3 loop: CASREQGSSYEQYF. In DNA, the CDR3 is TGTGCCAGCAGAGAACAGGGCAGCTCCTACGAGCAGTACTTC.

The chain carries TRBV6-5 and TRBJ2-7, with D possibly being TRBD1 (6 bases). The CDR3 contains 12 residues. Germline V gives CDR1 MNHEY, CDR2 SVGAGI. Trimming stripped 8 bases from V and 4 bases from J, with 12 bases between. CDR3 loop: CASVLQGYEQYV. The DNA for the CDR3 is TGTGCCAGCGTCCTACAGGGTTACGAGCAGTACGTC.

The J gene is TRBJ1-5, the V gene TRBV6-5; 10 nucleotides agree with TRBD1. Germline V gene data show CDR1 as MNHEY and CDR2 as SVGAGI. Trimming cost V 8 bases and J 5 bases; bases outside gene matches: 3. The CDR3 totals 13 residues. CDR3 in DNA: TGTGCCAGCGGGACAGGGGACCATCAGCCCCAGCATTTT. This translates into CASGTGDHQPQHF.

This chain joins TRBV12-3 or TRBV12-4 and TRBJ2-7; 9 positions agree with TRBD2. The CDR3 covers 13 residues. V gave up 4 bases and J gave up 4 bases; unmatched junction bases: 2. This CDR3 is CASSWGLAYEQYF. DNA of the CDR3: TGTGCCAGCAGTTGGGGACTAGCTTACGAGCAGTACTTC.

The V gene is TRBV2, the J gene TRBJ1-2, with D uncertain. CDR1 SNHLY and CDR2 FYNNEI come from the germline V gene. Trimming removed 1 base at V and 4 bases at J, with 7 bases between. The CDR3 length is 13 residues. CDR3 protein: CASSEGESYGYTF. The CDR3 DNA is TGTGCCAGCAGTGAAGGGGAGTCCTATGGCTACACCTTC.

The chain uses TRBV12-5 and TRBJ2-1; the D gene is possibly TRBD2 (7 bases). The germline CDR1 and CDR2 sequences are LGHNT and FRNRAP. CDR3 size: 17 residues. V gave up 0 bases and J gave up 2 bases, with 14 bases separating them. The CDR3: CASGLVKGGEAYNEQFF. The DNA for the CDR3 is TGTGCTAGTGGTTTGGTCAAGGGGGGGGAAGCCTACAATGAGCAGTTCTTC.

This clone is a singleton in its sample. The chain couples TRBV6-2 or TRBV6-3 to TRBJ2-2; the D is unclear. With 2 bases removed from V and 4 bases from J, the gap between germline ends came to 11 bases. Germline V gives CDR1 MNHEY, CDR2 SVGEGT. The CDR3 runs 15 residues. The CDR3 DNA sequence: TGTGCCAGCAGTTACGTCCAGATCAGCACCGGGGAGCTGTTTTTT. This codes for CASSYVQISTGELFF.

The V gene is TRBV5-8, the J gene TRBJ1-6; D unresolved. The CDR3 spans 14 residues. Germline lookup yields CDR1 SGHTS and CDR2 YDEGEE. Trimming took 3 bases from V and 9 from J, leaving 13 bases between them. CDR3 region: CASSWGGRASPLHF. The CDR3 DNA is TGTGCCAGCAGCTGGGGAGGCCGGGCTTCACCCCTCCACTTT.

The rearrangement uses TRBV7-2 and TRBJ1-5; D is ambiguous. Trimming cost V 5 bases and J 9 bases, with 11 bases left between them. Looked up from germline, CDR1 is SGHTA and CDR2 is FQGNSA. The CDR3 consists of 12 residues. As DNA, the CDR3 is TGTGCCAGCAGCCTTCTACGGGGGCCCCAGCATTTT. Amino acids: CASSLLRGPQHF.

V gene TRBV6-5 combines with J gene TRBJ1-5, with a tentative D call TRBD1 (5 bases). V was pared by 6 bases and J by 2 bases, with 8 bases between. This CDR3 has 13 residues. In germline, CDR1 is MNHEY, CDR2 SVGAGI. CDR3 sequence (DNA): TGTGCCAGCAGCGACAGAGGCAATCAGCCCCAGCATTTT. This codes for CASSDRGNQPQHF.

The genes are TRBV5-1 and TRBJ2-5; D is perhaps TRBD2 (5 bases). Trimming cost V 1 base and J 1 base, with 11 bases left between them. CDR3 length equals 15 residues. Germline loops: CDR1 SGHRS, CDR2 YFSETQ. The DNA for the CDR3 is TGCGCCAGCAGCTTGTTTGGGGAGCCCCAAGAGACCCAGTACTTC. Translated: CASSLFGEPQETQYF.

On this clone: This CDR3 is also generated by other DNA sequences in the sample. The genes are TRBV12-3 or TRBV12-4 and TRBJ1-2; D is possibly TRBD1 (6 bases). The CDR3 spans 12 residues. Trimming left V 6 bases short and J 5 bases short, with 10 bases between. The CDR3 loop reads CASSSGTYGYTF. CDR3 coding DNA: TGTGCCAGCAGCTCCGGGACATATGGCTACACCTTC.

DNA for the CDR3: TGCAGTGCAACTAGGGCCACTGAAGCTTTCTTT. It is translated as CSATRATEAFF. The chain is built from TRBV20-1 and TRBJ1-1; D call uncertain. V was clipped by 6 bases and J by 4 bases, with 9 bases between them. CDR1 and CDR2 (germline): DFQATT, SNEGSKA (reference sequence). This CDR3 contains 11 residues.